Listed below are T cell receptor beta chains from one sample, sequenced in a study of metastatic and nonmetastatic thyroid tumors. TCRdb re-called the PCR reads with MiXCR. This table holds 60,000 to 75,000 clones, 4% to 5% found once. What was sequenced was blood. These receptors were taken from a female donor with papillary thyroid cancer or a benign thyroid nodule (not recorded which). Some clones in this sample may be carry-over from other donors' samples. The CDR3 runs from the conserved cysteine through the conserved F or W. The D gene is left open where the match is weak. Some rows have no size entry. The others give once, few or many, or a class for an expanded clone.

CDR3 protein: CASSQETSSLRNVYEQYF
CDR3 DNA: TGTGCCAGCAGCCAAGAGACTAGCAGCCTCCGAAATGTCTACGAGCAGTACTTC
D gene: TRBD2
V gene: TRBV14
clone size: many
J gene: TRBJ2-7

CDR3 protein: CASSPSGGTGVAETQYF
CDR3 DNA: TGTGCCAGCAGCCCCTCGGGCGGGACAGGGGTTGCGGAGACCCAGTACTTC
D gene: TRBD1
V gene: TRBV7-6
clone size: many
J gene: TRBJ2-5

CDR3 protein: CASSQVRSGWSGANVLTF
CDR3 DNA: TGCGCCAGCAGCCAAGTTAGGTCGGGGTGGTCGGGGGCCAACGTCCTGACTTTC
D gene: -
V gene: TRBV4-1
clone size: many
J gene: TRBJ2-6

CDR3 protein: CASSPDRDTQYF
CDR3 DNA: TGCGCCAGCAGCCCCGACAGAGATACGCAGTATTTT
D gene: -
V gene: TRBV5-1
clone size: many
J gene: TRBJ2-3

CDR3 protein: CASSFLGLGEKLFF
CDR3 DNA: TGTGCCAGCAGTTTCTTAGGGTTAGGTGAAAAACTGTTTTTT
D gene: -
V gene: TRBV28
clone size: few
J gene: TRBJ1-4

CDR3 protein: CASNFMGGTGELFF
CDR3 DNA: TGTGCCAGCAACTTCATGGGGGGCACCGGGGAGCTGTTTTTT
D gene: -
V gene: TRBV7-6
clone size: few
J gene: TRBJ2-2

CDR3 protein: CASSPYGLMGETEYF
CDR3 DNA: TGTGCCAGCTCCCCCTACGGACTCATGGGAGAGACAGAGTACTTC
D gene: -
V gene: TRBV27
clone size: -
J gene: TRBJ2-5

CDR3 protein: CASSLVSRGSGDSPLHF
CDR3 DNA: TGCGCCAGCAGCTTGGTGTCACGGGGGTCTGGTGATTCACCCCTCCACTTT
D gene: -
V gene: TRBV5-1
clone size: many
J gene: TRBJ1-6

CDR3 protein: CSARQQGFDEKLFF
CDR3 DNA: TGCAGTGCTAGACAACAGGGTTTTGATGAAAAACTGTTTTTT
D gene: -
V gene: TRBV20-1
clone size: many
J gene: TRBJ1-4

CDR3 protein: CASSEQDLSYEQYF
CDR3 DNA: TGTGCCAGCAGTGAACAGGACCTATCGTACGAGCAGTACTTC
D gene: -
V gene: TRBV6-1
clone size: few
J gene: TRBJ2-7

CDR3 protein: CASSAGGSGGITDTQYF
CDR3 DNA: TGTGCCAGCAGTGCAGGAGGATCGGGCGGGATCACAGATACGCAGTATTTT
D gene: -
V gene: TRBV12-3/TRBV12-4
clone size: many
J gene: TRBJ2-3

CDR3 protein: CARSEGLPDTQYF
CDR3 DNA: TGTGCCAGGAGCGAAGGGCTCCCAGATACGCAGTATTTT
D gene: -
V gene: TRBV14
clone size: -
J gene: TRBJ2-3

CDR3 protein: CASGWTGRGEQYF
CDR3 DNA: TGTGCCAGCGGGTGGACAGGGAGGGGCGAGCAGTACTTC
D gene: -
V gene: TRBV6-2/TRBV6-3
clone size: few
J gene: TRBJ2-7

CDR3 protein: CASILGTPPGYTF
CDR3 DNA: TGTGCCAGTATTTTGGGGACCCCTCCCGGCTACACCTTC
D gene: -
V gene: TRBV28
clone size: -
J gene: TRBJ1-2

CDR3 protein: CASSDRHSQGGSYNSPLHF
CDR3 DNA: TGTGCCAGCAGCGATCGACATTCTCAGGGGGGCTCCTATAATTCACCCCTCCACTTT
D gene: TRBD1
V gene: TRBV11-2
clone size: many
J gene: TRBJ1-6

CDR3 protein: CASSHGQGTGEQYF
CDR3 DNA: TGTGCCAGCAGCCACGGACAGGGAACGGGCGAGCAGTACTTC
D gene: TRBD1
V gene: TRBV6-1
clone size: many
J gene: TRBJ2-7

CDR3 protein: CASKWGVNQPQHF
CDR3 DNA: TGTGCCAGTAAGTGGGGAGTCAATCAGCCCCAGCATTTT
D gene: -
V gene: TRBV19
clone size: few
J gene: TRBJ1-5

CDR3 protein: CASSELAGGPETQYF
CDR3 DNA: TGTGCCAGCAGTGAACTAGCGGGAGGGCCAGAGACCCAGTACTTC
D gene: TRBD2
V gene: TRBV6-1
clone size: medium-sized
J gene: TRBJ2-5

CDR3 protein: CASSAKGSTDTQYF
CDR3 DNA: TGTGCCAGCAGTGCGAAGGGGAGCACAGATACGCAGTATTTT
D gene: -
V gene: TRBV6-2/TRBV6-3
clone size: -
J gene: TRBJ2-3

CDR3 protein: CASNPSGGTATNEKLFF
CDR3 DNA: TGTGCCAGCAACCCTTCCGGGGGGACAGCAACTAATGAAAAACTGTTTTTT
D gene: TRBD1
V gene: TRBV7-6
clone size: many
J gene: TRBJ1-4

CDR3 protein: CSAYRGPGELFF
CDR3 DNA: TGCAGTGCTTACAGGGGGCCAGGGGAGCTGTTTTTT
D gene: TRBD1
V gene: TRBV20-1
clone size: few
J gene: TRBJ2-2

CDR3 protein: CASSFVIRDYGYTF
CDR3 DNA: TGTGCCAGCAGCTTTGTCATCAGGGACTATGGCTACACCTTC
D gene: -
V gene: TRBV7-2
clone size: -
J gene: TRBJ1-2

CDR3 protein: CASSPMGLKRGGSFYNEQFF
CDR3 DNA: TGTGCCAGCAGCCCCATGGGGCTGAAGCGCGGCGGGAGTTTCTACAATGAGCAGTTCTTC
D gene: TRBD2
V gene: TRBV7-9
clone size: many
J gene: TRBJ2-1

CDR3 protein: CASSLGRNTEAFF
CDR3 DNA: TGTGCCAGCAGTTTAGGGCGGAACACTGAAGCTTTCTTT
D gene: -
V gene: TRBV28
clone size: -
J gene: TRBJ1-1

CDR3 protein: CSAAGGYEQYF
CDR3 DNA: TGCAGTGCGGCAGGGGGCTACGAGCAGTACTTC
D gene: TRBD1
V gene: TRBV20-1
clone size: many
J gene: TRBJ2-7

CDR3 protein: CASSGEGGSNQPQHF
CDR3 DNA: TGTGCCAGCAGTGGCGAGGGAGGGAGCAATCAGCCCCAGCATTTT
D gene: -
V gene: TRBV2
clone size: many
J gene: TRBJ1-5

CDR3 protein: CASSLNSGTDTQYF
CDR3 DNA: TGTGCCAGCAGCCTCAATAGCGGGACGGATACGCAGTATTTT
D gene: TRBD2
V gene: TRBV5-4
clone size: many
J gene: TRBJ2-3

CDR3 protein: CASSAGQGTYNEQFF
CDR3 DNA: TGTGCCAGCAGCGCGGGACAGGGGACCTACAATGAGCAGTTCTTC
D gene: TRBD1
V gene: TRBV9
clone size: -
J gene: TRBJ2-1

CDR3 protein: CASSYDGGDSPLHF
CDR3 DNA: TGTGCCAGCAGTTACGATGGGGGTGATTCACCCCTCCACTTT
D gene: -
V gene: TRBV6-1
clone size: many
J gene: TRBJ1-6

CDR3 protein: CSARDTKLYRYEQYF
CDR3 DNA: TGCAGTGCTAGAGATACCAAACTCTACAGGTACGAGCAGTACTTC
D gene: -
V gene: TRBV20-1
clone size: -
J gene: TRBJ2-7

CDR3 protein: CASSENGPNEKLFF
CDR3 DNA: TGTGCCAGCAGTGAAAACGGCCCCAATGAAAAACTGTTTTTT
D gene: -
V gene: TRBV6-1
clone size: many
J gene: TRBJ1-4

CDR3 protein: CASSSLRVAGSYEQYF
CDR3 DNA: TGTGCCAGCAGTTCCCTGAGGGTAGCGGGTTCCTACGAGCAGTACTTC
D gene: TRBD2
V gene: TRBV25-1
clone size: few
J gene: TRBJ2-7

CDR3 protein: CSVLKLAGVVYEQYF
CDR3 DNA: TGCAGCGTTTTAAAACTAGCGGGAGTGGTCTACGAGCAGTACTTC
D gene: TRBD2
V gene: TRBV29-1
clone size: many
J gene: TRBJ2-7

CDR3 protein: CASRSLVGRLLEQFF
CDR3 DNA: TGTGCCAGCAGATCTCTCGTAGGTCGGCTTCTCGAGCAGTTCTTC
D gene: -
V gene: TRBV28
clone size: -
J gene: TRBJ2-1

CDR3 protein: CASSYLPRILGESAQYF
CDR3 DNA: TGTGCCAGCAGTTACCTTCCACGTATCCTAGGGGAATCAGCCCAGTATTTT
D gene: -
V gene: TRBV6-9
clone size: few
J gene: TRBJ2-3

CDR3 protein: CASSLSGDNTEAFF
CDR3 DNA: TGCGCCAGCAGCTTAAGTGGGGATAACACTGAAGCTTTCTTT
D gene: -
V gene: TRBV5-1
clone size: many
J gene: TRBJ1-1

CDR3 protein: CASSLEGGGTDTQYF
CDR3 DNA: TGTGCCAGCAGTTTAGAGGGGGGAGGGACAGATACGCAGTATTTT
D gene: -
V gene: TRBV12-3/TRBV12-4
clone size: many
J gene: TRBJ2-3

CDR3 protein: CASSLGQGNTGELFF
CDR3 DNA: TGCGCCAGCAGCTTAGGGCAGGGGAACACCGGGGAGCTGTTTTTT
D gene: -
V gene: TRBV5-1
clone size: many
J gene: TRBJ2-2

CDR3 protein: CATLRGGDYTGELFF
CDR3 DNA: TGTGCCACCCTCCGGGGCGGGGATTACACCGGGGAGCTGTTTTTT
D gene: -
V gene: TRBV6-1
clone size: many
J gene: TRBJ2-2

CDR3 protein: CASSLGRPASSYEQYF
CDR3 DNA: TGTGCCAGCAGCTTAGGTCGGCCCGCTAGCTCCTACGAGCAGTACTTC
D gene: -
V gene: TRBV7-8
clone size: many
J gene: TRBJ2-7

CDR3 protein: CASRPDGPSGIREQFF
CDR3 DNA: TGTGCCAGTAGACCCGACGGGCCTAGCGGGATTCGTGAGCAGTTCTTC
D gene: TRBD2
V gene: TRBV19
clone size: -
J gene: TRBJ2-1

CDR3 protein: CATSRRRGGFSTDTQYF
CDR3 DNA: TGTGCCACCTCCCGGCGGCGGGGGGGATTCAGCACAGATACGCAGTATTTT
D gene: TRBD2
V gene: TRBV12-3/TRBV12-4
clone size: many
J gene: TRBJ2-3

CDR3 protein: CASSETVAQYF
CDR3 DNA: TGTGCCAGCAGTGAAACGGTAGCGCAGTATTTT
D gene: -
V gene: TRBV6-1
clone size: few
J gene: TRBJ2-3

CDR3 protein: CATAQRGTSGTDTQYF
CDR3 DNA: TGTGCCACCGCTCAAAGGGGGACTAGCGGGACAGATACGCAGTATTTT
D gene: TRBD2
V gene: TRBV24-1
clone size: many
J gene: TRBJ2-3

CDR3 protein: CASSLRCPRGTQYF
CDR3 DNA: TGTGCCAGCAGTTTACGATGTCCCAGGGGTACGCAGTATTTT
D gene: -
V gene: TRBV28
clone size: few
J gene: TRBJ2-3

CDR3 protein: CASSLRRDEQFF
CDR3 DNA: TGTGCCAGCAGTTTACGAAGAGATGAGCAGTTCTTC
D gene: -
V gene: TRBV12-3/TRBV12-4
clone size: many
J gene: TRBJ2-1

CDR3 protein: CASSPRGLADETQYF
CDR3 DNA: TGTGCCAGCAGCCCAAGGGGACTAGCGGATGAGACCCAGTACTTC
D gene: TRBD2
V gene: TRBV7-3
clone size: few
J gene: TRBJ2-5

CDR3 protein: CASTDRAVVHGYTF
CDR3 DNA: TGTGCCAGTACAGACAGGGCGGTAGTCCATGGCTACACCTTC
D gene: TRBD1
V gene: TRBV19
clone size: few
J gene: TRBJ1-2

CDR3 protein: CASSVAQRGGHYEQYF
CDR3 DNA: TGTGCCAGCAGTGTGGCCCAGAGAGGAGGCCACTACGAGCAGTACTTC
D gene: -
V gene: TRBV2
clone size: -
J gene: TRBJ2-7

CDR3 protein: CASSDDATYNEQFF
CDR3 DNA: TGCGCCAGCAGCGATGACGCAACCTACAATGAGCAGTTCTTC
D gene: -
V gene: TRBV5-1
clone size: few
J gene: TRBJ2-1